What follows are 16 T cell receptor beta chains derived from one specimen sequenced in a study of blood T cell repertoires in COVID-19. TCRdb's copy holds only in-frame clones and misses some; the assay was immunoSEQ multiplex PCR. The data show 95,000 to 150,000 clones, with about two thirds seen just once and around 0.9% held by the top ten. Sequencing was carried out using peripheral blood. Source of these receptors: a human donor with acute or convalescent COVID-19. The donor label of this sample is uncertain.

This rearrangement joins TRBV10-3 to TRBJ1-1; D not certain. Per germline, CDR1 ENHRY and CDR2 SYGVKD. The CDR3 covers 13 residues. The ends were cut back, 2 bases at V and 4 bases at J, with 8 bases in the middle. CDR3 sequence reads: CAISEGSFTEAFF. The CDR3 bases are TGTGCCATCAGTGAGGGGAGCTTCACTGAAGCTTTCTTT.

The chain recombines TRBV28 with TRBJ1-2, with 8 nucleotides matching TRBD1. The CDR3 sequence is 17 residues long. With 2 bases clipped from V and 8 bases from J, the junction kept 16 bases outside the gene matches. Germline CDR1 reads MDHEN; CDR2 reads SYDVKM. The CDR3 sequence is CASSLTSLMDRAGGYTF. CDR3 nucleotides: TGTGCCAGCAGTTTAACCTCCCTGATGGACAGGGCTGGAGGCTACACCTTC.

V gene TRBV7-2 combines with J gene TRBJ2-4; no clear D gene. The germline gives CDR1 SGHTA, CDR2 FQGNSA. V lost 6 bases to trimming and J lost 0 bases, with 9 bases between them. CDR3 length: 14 residues. Here the CDR3 reads CASSPEVAKNIQYF. In nucleotides, the CDR3 is TGTGCCAGCAGTCCCGAGGTAGCCAAAAACATTCAGTACTTC.

The chain links TRBV10-1 to TRBJ1-1; TRBD1 might be the D (6 bases). The CDR3 has 16 amino acids. Germline lookup yields CDR1 WNHNN and CDR2 SYGVQD (reference sequence). The germline V and J ends were trimmed by 3 bases and 4 bases, with 18 bases remaining between them. The CDR3 DNA follows: TGCGCCAGCAGTGATGGCGGGGGCGCGATGGGCACTGAAGCTTTCTTT. It yields the protein CASSDGGGAMGTEAFF.

This clone has only a few counts. The chain carries TRBV2 and TRBJ1-5; unclear D gene. Germline CDR1 SNHLY, CDR2 FYNNEI. The V end was cut by 4 bases, the J end by 1 base, with 8 bases between. The CDR3 is 14 amino acids. As DNA, the CDR3 is TGTGCCAGCAGTGTAGCCCAGAGCAATCAGCCCCAGCATTTT. Amino acid sequence: CASSVAQSNQPQHF.

The chain carries TRBV29-1 and TRBJ2-5, with TRBD1 matching 12 bases. Germline CDR1 is SQVTM and CDR2 is ANQGSEA. The ends lost 8 bases at V and 3 bases at J; junction bases unmatched: 10. The CDR3 totals 15 residues. The CDR3 coding sequence is TGCAGCTCCTCCGGGACAGGGGGCCCCAAAGAGACCCAGTACTTC. Amino acids: CSSSGTGGPKETQYF. Supplemented by reference TRBV29-1 and TRBJ2-5, the full variable domain reads SAVISQKPSRDICQRGTSLTIQCQVDSQVTMMFWYRQQPGQSLTLIATANQGSEATYESGFVIDKFPISRPNLTFSTLTVSNMSPEDSSIYLCSSSGTGGPKETQYFGPGTRLLVL.

The chain joins TRBV9 to TRBJ2-5; the D gene is possibly TRBD1 (6 bases). Germline V gene lookup returns CDR1 SGDLS and CDR2 YYNGEE. With 4 bases removed from V and 5 bases from J, the gap between germline ends came to 15 bases. This CDR3 contains 14 residues. Here the CDR3 DNA reads TGTGCCAGCAGCCCAGGGGTCCTCCAGGAGACCCAGTACTTC. Translating it yields CASSPGVLQETQYF.

The CDR3 sequence: CASRRTGGSTGELFF. CDR3 DNA: TGTGCCAGCAGACGTACGGGGGGATCCACCGGGGAGCTGTTTTTT. V gene TRBV27 combines with J gene TRBJ2-2, with TRBD2 matching 7 bases. V gave up 6 bases and J gave up 4 bases; unmatched junction bases: 8. Germline CDR1 is MNHEY and CDR2 is SMNVEV (reference sequence). This CDR3 has 15 residues.

This chain uses TRBV7-9 with TRBJ2-3; 12 bases map to TRBD2. The CDR3 consists of 15 residues. Germline V gene sequence: CDR1 SEHNR, CDR2 FQNEAQ (reference sequence). V dropped 4 bases and J dropped 6; count of bases not matched to a gene: 5. The CDR3 bases are TGTGCCAGCAGCTCCACTGGACTAGCGGGGGATACGCAGTATTTT. The encoded protein is CASSSTGLAGDTQYF.

Only one count was recorded for this clone. The chain employs TRBV7-2 and TRBJ2-2, with 9 bases fitting TRBD1. Germline assignment: CDR1 SGHTA and CDR2 FQGNSA. Germline trimming cut 3 bases from V and 7 bases from J; bases unmatched to any gene: 3. This CDR3 contains 14 residues. The CDR3 sequence: CASSLGQGNGELFF. The CDR3 DNA follows: TGTGCCAGCAGCTTGGGACAGGGTAACGGGGAGCTGTTTTTT.

This chain uses TRBV6-5 with TRBJ2-7, with D perhaps matching TRBD1 (6 bases). The CDR3 spans 13 residues. Trimming left V 6 bases short and J 3 bases short, with 12 bases between. Germline loops: CDR1 MNHEY, CDR2 SVGAGI. The CDR3 coding sequence is TGTGCCAGCAGGGACAGTAACCTCTACGAGCAGTACTTC. Amino acid sequence: CASRDSNLYEQYF.

This clone was found a few times. The CDR3 loop is CASSLDVGTDTQYF. As DNA, the CDR3 is TGTGCCAGCAGCTTAGATGTAGGCACAGATACGCAGTATTTT. The genes are TRBV7-2 and TRBJ2-3; D ambiguous. Germline V CDR1 and CDR2: SGHTA, FQGNSA. The CDR3 extends over 14 amino acids. The V end was cut by 1 base, the J end by 1 base, with 6 bases between.

The V gene is TRBV5-1, the J gene TRBJ1-6; D may be TRBD1 (5 bases). The CDR3 contains 15 residues. Germline V gene lookup returns CDR1 SGHRS and CDR2 YFSETQ. The V end was cut by 4 bases, the J end by 0 bases, with 8 bases between. CDR3 DNA: TGCGCCAGCAGCCGACAGTTCTCCTATAATTCACCCCTCCACTTT. The encoded protein is CASSRQFSYNSPLHF.

The V and J genes are TRBV5-1 and TRBJ1-1; D is possibly TRBD1 (6 bases). V was trimmed by 3 bases and J by 4 bases, leaving 13 bases between them. This CDR3 has 14 residues. CDR1 is SGHRS and CDR2 is YFSETQ in the germline V gene. The chain's CDR3 is CASSSLTGLTEAFF. CDR3 DNA sequence: TGCGCCAGCAGCTCACTTACAGGGCTCACTGAAGCTTTCTTT.

The CDR3 nucleotides are TGTGCCAGCAGTTACGGTCTACAAGCTTTCTTT. This codes for CASSYGLQAFF. The rearrangement links TRBV6-5 to TRBJ1-1; D unclear. Germline CDR1 reads MNHEY; CDR2 reads SVGAGI. The CDR3 length is 11 residues. Trimming took off 2 bases at V and 9 bases at J, with 7 bases between the two ends.

V and J are TRBV25-1 and TRBJ1-3; perhaps TRBD1 as D (6 bases). The ends were cut back, 7 bases at V and 3 bases at J, with 10 bases in the middle. Germline-derived CDR1 and CDR2 are MGHDK and SYGVNS. The CDR3 length is 13 residues. The CDR3 DNA is TGTGCCAGCAAACAGGGAAATGGAAACACCATATATTTT. Its protein is CASKQGNGNTIYF.